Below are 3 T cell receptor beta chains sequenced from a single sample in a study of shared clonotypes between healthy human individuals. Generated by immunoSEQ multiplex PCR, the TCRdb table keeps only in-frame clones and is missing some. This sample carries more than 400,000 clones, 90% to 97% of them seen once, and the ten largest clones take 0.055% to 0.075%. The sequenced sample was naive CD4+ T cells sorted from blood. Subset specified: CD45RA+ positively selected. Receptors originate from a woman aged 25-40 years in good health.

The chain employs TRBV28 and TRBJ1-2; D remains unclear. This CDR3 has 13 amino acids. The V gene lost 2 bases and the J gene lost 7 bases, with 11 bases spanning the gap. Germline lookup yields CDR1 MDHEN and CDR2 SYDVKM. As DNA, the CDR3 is TGTGCCAGCAGTTTAAGCGGGATCTTTGGCTACACCTTC. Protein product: CASSLSGIFGYTF.

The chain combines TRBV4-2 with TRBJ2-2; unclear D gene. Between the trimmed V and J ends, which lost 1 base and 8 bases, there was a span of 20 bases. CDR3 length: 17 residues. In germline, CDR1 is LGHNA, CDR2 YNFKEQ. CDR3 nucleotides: TGTGCCAGCAGCCAAGTCGCTAGTAAGTCGATTACGGGGGAGCTGTTTTTT. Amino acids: CASSQVASKSITGELFF.

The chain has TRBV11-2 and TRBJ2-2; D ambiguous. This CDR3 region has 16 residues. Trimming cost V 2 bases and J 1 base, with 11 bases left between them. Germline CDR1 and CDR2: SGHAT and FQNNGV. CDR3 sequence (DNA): TGTGCCAGCAGCTTATTTACGGTGGAGAACACCGGGGAGCTGTTTTTT. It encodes CASSLFTVENTGELFF.